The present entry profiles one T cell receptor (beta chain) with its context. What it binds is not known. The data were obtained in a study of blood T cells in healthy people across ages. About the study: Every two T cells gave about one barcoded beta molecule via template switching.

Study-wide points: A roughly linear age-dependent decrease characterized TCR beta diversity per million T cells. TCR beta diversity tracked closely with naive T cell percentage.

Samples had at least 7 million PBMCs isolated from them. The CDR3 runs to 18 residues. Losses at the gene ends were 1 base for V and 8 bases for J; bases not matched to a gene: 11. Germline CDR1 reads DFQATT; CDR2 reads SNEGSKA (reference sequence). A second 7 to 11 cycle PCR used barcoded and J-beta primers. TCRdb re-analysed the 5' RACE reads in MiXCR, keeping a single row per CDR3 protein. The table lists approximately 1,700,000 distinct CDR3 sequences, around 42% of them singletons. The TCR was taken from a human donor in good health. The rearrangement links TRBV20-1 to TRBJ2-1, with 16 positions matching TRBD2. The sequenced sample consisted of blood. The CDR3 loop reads CSARGLGLAGGPNHEQFF. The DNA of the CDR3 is TGCAGTGCTAGAGGTTTGGGACTAGCGGGGGGGCCGAATCATGAGCAGTTCTTC.